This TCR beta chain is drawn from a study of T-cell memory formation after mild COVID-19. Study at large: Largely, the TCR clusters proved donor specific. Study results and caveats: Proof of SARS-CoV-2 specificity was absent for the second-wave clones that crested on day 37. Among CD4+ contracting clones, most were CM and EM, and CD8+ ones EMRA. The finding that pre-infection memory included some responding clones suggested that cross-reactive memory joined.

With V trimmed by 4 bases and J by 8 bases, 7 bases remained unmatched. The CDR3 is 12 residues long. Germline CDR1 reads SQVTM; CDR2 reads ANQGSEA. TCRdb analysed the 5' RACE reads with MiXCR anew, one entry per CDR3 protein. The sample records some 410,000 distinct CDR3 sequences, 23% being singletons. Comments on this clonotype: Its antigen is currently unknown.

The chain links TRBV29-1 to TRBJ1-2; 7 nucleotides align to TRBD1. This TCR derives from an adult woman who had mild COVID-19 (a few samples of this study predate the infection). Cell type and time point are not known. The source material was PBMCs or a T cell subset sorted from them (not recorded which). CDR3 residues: CSVVGQEGGYTF. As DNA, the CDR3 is TGCAGCGTTGTTGGACAGGAAGGCGGCTACACCTTC.